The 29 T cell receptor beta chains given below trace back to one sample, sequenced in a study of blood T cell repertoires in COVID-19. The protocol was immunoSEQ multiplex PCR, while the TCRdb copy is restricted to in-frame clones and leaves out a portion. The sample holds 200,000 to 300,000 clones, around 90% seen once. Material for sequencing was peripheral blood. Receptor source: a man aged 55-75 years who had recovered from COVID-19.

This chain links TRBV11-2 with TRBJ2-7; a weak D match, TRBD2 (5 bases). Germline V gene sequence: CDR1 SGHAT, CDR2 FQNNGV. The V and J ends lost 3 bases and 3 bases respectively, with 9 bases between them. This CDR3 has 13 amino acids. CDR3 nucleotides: TGTGCCAGCAGCTTTCCCGGGAACTACGAGCAGTACTTC. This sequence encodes CASSFPGNYEQYF.

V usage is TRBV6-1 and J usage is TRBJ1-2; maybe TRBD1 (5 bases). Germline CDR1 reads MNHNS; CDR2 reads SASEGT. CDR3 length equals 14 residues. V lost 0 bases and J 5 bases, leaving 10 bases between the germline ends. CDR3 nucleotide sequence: TGTGCCAGCAGTGAAGCGGCCAGGGCTTATGGCTACACCTTC. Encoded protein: CASSEAARAYGYTF.

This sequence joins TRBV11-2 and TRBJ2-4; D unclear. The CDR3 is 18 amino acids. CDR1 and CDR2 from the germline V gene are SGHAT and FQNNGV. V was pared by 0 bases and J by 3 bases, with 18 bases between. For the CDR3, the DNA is TGTGCCAGCAGCTTAGATCCCCCTCTAATGGTCGGCAAAAACATTCAGTACTTC. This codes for CASSLDPPLMVGKNIQYF.

The CDR3, as DNA: TGTGCCAGCAGTTATCGTCTAGCGGGGGCCAACGTCCTGACTTTC. Residues: CASSYRLAGANVLTF. The chain is built from TRBV27 and TRBJ2-6; a possible D gene is TRBD2 (6 bases). CDR3 length equals 15 residues. Trimming removed 4 bases from V and 4 bases from J, with 11 bases in between. Looked up from germline, CDR1 is MNHEY and CDR2 is SMNVEV (reference sequence).

CDR3 region: CASSLTYEQYF. The CDR3 DNA reads TGTGCCAGCAGCCTCACTTACGAGCAGTACTTC. The gene calls are TRBV4-2 and TRBJ2-7; no firm D call. The V gene lost 4 bases and the J gene lost 4 bases, with 5 bases spanning the gap. The CDR3 is 11 residues long. Germline V CDR1 and CDR2: LGHNA, YNFKEQ.

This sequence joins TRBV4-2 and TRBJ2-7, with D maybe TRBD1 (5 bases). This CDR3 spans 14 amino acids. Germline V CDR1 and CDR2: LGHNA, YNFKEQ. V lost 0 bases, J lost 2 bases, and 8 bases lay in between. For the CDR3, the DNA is TGTGCCAGCAGCCAAGAGCAGGGCCCCTACGAGCAGTACTTC. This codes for CASSQEQGPYEQYF.

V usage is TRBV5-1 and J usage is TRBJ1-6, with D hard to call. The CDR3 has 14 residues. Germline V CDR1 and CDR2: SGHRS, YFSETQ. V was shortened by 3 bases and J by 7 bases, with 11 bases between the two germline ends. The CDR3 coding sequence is TGCGCCAGCAGCTCGGACGGACTAAATTCACCCCTCCACTTT. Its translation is CASSSDGLNSPLHF.

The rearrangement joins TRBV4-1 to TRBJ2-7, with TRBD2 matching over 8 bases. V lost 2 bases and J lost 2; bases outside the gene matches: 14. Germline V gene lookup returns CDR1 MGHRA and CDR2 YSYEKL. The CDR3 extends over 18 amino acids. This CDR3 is CASSQLPGGDTGPYEQYF. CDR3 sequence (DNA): TGCGCCAGCAGCCAACTTCCGGGAGGGGACACGGGTCCCTACGAGCAGTACTTC.

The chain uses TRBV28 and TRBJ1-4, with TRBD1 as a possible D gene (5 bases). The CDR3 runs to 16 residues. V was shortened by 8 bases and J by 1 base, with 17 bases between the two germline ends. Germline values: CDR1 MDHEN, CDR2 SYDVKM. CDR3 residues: CASSSGGDGTNEKLFF. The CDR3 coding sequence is TGTGCCAGCTCCTCCGGGGGGGACGGAACTAATGAAAAACTGTTTTTT.

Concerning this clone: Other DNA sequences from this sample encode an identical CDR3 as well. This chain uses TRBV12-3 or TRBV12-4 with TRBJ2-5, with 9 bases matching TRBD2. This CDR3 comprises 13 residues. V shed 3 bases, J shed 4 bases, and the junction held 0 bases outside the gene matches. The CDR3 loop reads CASSFSGGETQYF. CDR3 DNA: TGTGCCAGCAGTTTTAGCGGGGGAGAGACCCAGTACTTC.

CDR3 residues: CASSQSEGNTEAFF. The CDR3 DNA sequence: TGCGCCAGCAGCCAATCCGAGGGGAACACTGAAGCTTTCTTT. The chain combines TRBV4-1 with TRBJ1-1; unclear D gene. Germline CDR1 MGHRA, CDR2 YSYEKL. The V and J ends lost 2 bases and 1 base respectively, with 8 bases between them. This CDR3 has 14 residues.

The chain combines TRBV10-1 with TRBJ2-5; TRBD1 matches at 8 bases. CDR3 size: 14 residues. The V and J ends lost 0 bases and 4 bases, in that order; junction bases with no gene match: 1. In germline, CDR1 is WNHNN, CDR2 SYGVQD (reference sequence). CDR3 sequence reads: CASSESTGGETQYF. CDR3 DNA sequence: TGCGCCAGCAGTGAGTCCACAGGGGGAGAGACCCAGTACTTC.

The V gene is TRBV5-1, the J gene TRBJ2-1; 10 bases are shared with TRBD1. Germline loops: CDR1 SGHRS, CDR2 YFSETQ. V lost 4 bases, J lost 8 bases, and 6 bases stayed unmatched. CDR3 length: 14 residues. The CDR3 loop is CASSAGQGFHEQFF. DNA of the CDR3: TGCGCCAGCAGCGCGGGACAGGGGTTCCATGAGCAGTTCTTC.

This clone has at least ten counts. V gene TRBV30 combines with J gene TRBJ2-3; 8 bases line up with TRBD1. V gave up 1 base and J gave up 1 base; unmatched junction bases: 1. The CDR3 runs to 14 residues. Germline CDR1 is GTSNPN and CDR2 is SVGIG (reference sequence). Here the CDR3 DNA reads TGTGCCTGGAGTGAGACAGGGGGCACAGATACGCAGTATTTT. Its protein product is CAWSETGGTDTQYF.

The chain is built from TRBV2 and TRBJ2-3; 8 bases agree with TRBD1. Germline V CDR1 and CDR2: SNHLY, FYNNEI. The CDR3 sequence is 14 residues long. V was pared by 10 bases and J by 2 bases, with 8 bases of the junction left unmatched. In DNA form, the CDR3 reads TGTGCCACTCCCCCAGGGGGCCCCACAGATACGCAGTATTTT. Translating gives CATPPGGPTDTQYF.

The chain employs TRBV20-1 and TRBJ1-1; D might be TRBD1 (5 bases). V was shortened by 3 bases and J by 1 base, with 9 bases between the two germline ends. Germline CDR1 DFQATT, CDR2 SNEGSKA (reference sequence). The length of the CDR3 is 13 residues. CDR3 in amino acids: CSASQGTNTEAFF. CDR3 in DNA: TGCAGTGCTAGTCAGGGTACGAACACTGAAGCTTTCTTT.

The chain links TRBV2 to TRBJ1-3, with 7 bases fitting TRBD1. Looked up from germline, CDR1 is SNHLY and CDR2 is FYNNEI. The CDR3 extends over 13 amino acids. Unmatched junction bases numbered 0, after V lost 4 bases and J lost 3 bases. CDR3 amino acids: CASSAGGGNTIYF. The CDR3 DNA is TGTGCCAGCAGTGCAGGGGGTGGAAACACCATATATTTT.

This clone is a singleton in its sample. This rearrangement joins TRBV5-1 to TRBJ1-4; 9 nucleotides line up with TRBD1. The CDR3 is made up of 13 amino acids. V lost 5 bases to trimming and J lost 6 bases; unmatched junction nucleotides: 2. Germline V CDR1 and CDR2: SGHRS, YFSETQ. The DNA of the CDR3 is TGCGCCAGCAGGGGACAGGGTTATGAAAAACTGTTTTTT. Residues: CASRGQGYEKLFF. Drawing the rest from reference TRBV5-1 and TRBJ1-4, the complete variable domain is KAGVTQTPRYLIKTRGQQVTLSCSPISGHRSVSWYQQTPGQGLQFLFEYFSETQRNKGNFPGRFSGRQFSNSRSEMNVSTLELGDSALYLCASRGQGYEKLFFGSGTQLSVL.

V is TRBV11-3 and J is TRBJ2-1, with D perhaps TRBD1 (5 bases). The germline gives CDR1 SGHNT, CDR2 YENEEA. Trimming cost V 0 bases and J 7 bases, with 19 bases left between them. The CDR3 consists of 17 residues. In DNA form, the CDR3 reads TGTGCCAGCAGCTTAGATTCCTTGCTCGGACAAATGAATGAGCAGTTCTTC. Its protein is CASSLDSLLGQMNEQFF.

The CDR3: CASSLEGRGGYEQYF. DNA for the CDR3: TGCGCCAGCAGCTTGGAGGGGAGGGGCGGCTACGAGCAGTACTTC. The rearrangement links TRBV5-1 to TRBJ2-7; 7 bases map to TRBD2. V dropped 0 bases and J dropped 3; count of bases not matched to a gene: 6. CDR1 is SGHRS, CDR2 YFSETQ, per germline. The CDR3 has 15 residues.

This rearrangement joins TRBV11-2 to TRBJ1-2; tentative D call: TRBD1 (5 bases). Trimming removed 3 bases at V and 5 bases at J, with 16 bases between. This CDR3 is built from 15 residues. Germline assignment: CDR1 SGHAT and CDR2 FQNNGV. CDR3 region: CASSFGTGPVYGYTF. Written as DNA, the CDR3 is TGTGCCAGCAGCTTCGGAACAGGCCCTGTATATGGCTACACCTTC.

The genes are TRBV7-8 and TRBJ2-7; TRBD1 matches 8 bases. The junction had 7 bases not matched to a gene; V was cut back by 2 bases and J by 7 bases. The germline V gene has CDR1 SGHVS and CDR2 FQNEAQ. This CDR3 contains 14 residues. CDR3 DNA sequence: TGTGCCAGCAGCTTATCCTCGGACAGGGAGGAGCAGTACTTC. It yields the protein CASSLSSDREEQYF. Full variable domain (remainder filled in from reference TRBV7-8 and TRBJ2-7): GAGVSQSPRYKVAKRGQDVALRCDPISGHVSLFWYQQALGQGPEFLTYFQNEAQLDKSGLPSDRFFAERPEGSVSTLKIQRTQQEDSAVYLCASSLSSDREEQYFGPGTRLTVT.

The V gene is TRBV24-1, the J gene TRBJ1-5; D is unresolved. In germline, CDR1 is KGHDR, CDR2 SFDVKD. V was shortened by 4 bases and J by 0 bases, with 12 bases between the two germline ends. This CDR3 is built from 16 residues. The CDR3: CATSEGRHYSNQPQHF. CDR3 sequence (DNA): TGTGCCACCAGTGAAGGCAGACATTATAGCAATCAGCCCCAGCATTTT.

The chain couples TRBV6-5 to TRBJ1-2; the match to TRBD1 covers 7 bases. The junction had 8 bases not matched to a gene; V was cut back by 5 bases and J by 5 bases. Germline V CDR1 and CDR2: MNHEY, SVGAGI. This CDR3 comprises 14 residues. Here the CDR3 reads CASSNLQGWYGYTF. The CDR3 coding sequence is TGTGCCAGCAGTAACCTACAGGGGTGGTATGGCTACACCTTC.

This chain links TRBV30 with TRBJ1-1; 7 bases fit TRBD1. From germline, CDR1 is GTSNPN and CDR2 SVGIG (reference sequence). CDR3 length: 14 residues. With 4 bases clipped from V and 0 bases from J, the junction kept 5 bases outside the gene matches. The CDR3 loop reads CAWISDRLNTEAFF. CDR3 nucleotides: TGTGCCTGGATCTCGGACAGGTTGAACACTGAAGCTTTCTTT.

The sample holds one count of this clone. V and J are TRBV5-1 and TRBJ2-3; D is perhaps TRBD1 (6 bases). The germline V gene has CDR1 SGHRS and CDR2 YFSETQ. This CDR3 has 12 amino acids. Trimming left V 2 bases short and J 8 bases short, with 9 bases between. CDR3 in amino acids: CASSLQGGTQYF. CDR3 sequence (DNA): TGCGCCAGCAGCTTACAGGGTGGTACGCAGTATTTT.

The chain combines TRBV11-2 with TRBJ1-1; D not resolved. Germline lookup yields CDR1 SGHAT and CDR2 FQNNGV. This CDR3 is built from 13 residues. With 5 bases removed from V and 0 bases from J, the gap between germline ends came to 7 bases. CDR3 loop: CASSRVMNTEAFF. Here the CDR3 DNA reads TGTGCCAGCAGCCGGGTCATGAACACTGAAGCTTTCTTT.

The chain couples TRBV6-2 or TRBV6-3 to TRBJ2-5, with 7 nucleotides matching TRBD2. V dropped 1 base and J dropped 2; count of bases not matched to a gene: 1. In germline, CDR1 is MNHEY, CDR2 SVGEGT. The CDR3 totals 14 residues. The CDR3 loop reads CASSYWGGQETQYF. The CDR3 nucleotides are TGTGCCAGCAGTTACTGGGGGGGGCAAGAGACCCAGTACTTC.

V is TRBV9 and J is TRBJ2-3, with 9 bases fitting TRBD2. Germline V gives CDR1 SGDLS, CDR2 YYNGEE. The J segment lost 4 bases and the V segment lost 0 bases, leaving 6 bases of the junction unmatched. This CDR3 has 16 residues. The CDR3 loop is CASSVDGGGAADTQYF. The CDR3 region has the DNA TGTGCCAGCAGCGTAGATGGCGGGGGGGCGGCAGATACGCAGTATTTT.